Shown below are 14 T cell receptor beta chains from a single sample sequenced in a study of blood T cell repertoires in COVID-19 (TCRdb year 2020). The library was made by the immunoSEQ multiplex PCR assay. TCRdb took this table from immuneACCESS and kept in-frame rearrangements with V and J called. Such tables lack part of the clones; where checked against another copy, unresolved V genes explain under half of the gap, and the rest is unexplained. The sample data list approximately 94,000 clones, and 70% to 85% of these were observed just once. The leading ten clones occupy roughly 25% of the sample. The sequenced sample was peripheral blood. These receptors originate from a man in his 60s with acute or convalescent COVID-19.

The rearrangement uses TRBV7-6 and TRBJ2-2; 8 nucleotides line up with TRBD2. CDR3 length: 15 residues. CDR1 is SGHVS and CDR2 is FNYEAQ in the germline V gene. V lost 4 bases to trimming and J lost 5 bases; unmatched junction nucleotides: 6. CDR3 loop: CASSSSSGPTGELFF. The DNA of the CDR3 is TGTGCCAGCAGCTCCTCTAGCGGGCCTACCGGGGAGCTGTTTTTT.

The V gene is TRBV5-4, the J gene TRBJ1-4; 9 nucleotides line up with TRBD1. The CDR3 length is 17 residues. CDR1 SGHNT and CDR2 YYREEE come from the germline V gene (reference sequence). J lost 2 bases, V lost 2 bases, and 7 bases had no gene match. The CDR3 DNA reads TGTGCCAGCAGCTTCCGGACAGGGGCAGATACTAATGAAAAACTGTTTTTT. It specifies CASSFRTGADTNEKLFF.

V and J are TRBV28 and TRBJ1-5; TRBD1 agrees at 8 bases. This CDR3 is 15 amino acids long. Germline lookup yields CDR1 MDHEN and CDR2 SYDVKM. V shed 5 bases and J 4 bases; nucleotides not matched to a gene: 7. The CDR3 DNA reads TGTGCCAGCAGTCGAGATCAGGGGGCGAATCAGCCCCAGCATTTT. It translates to CASSRDQGANQPQHF. The complete variable domain, with remaining parts taken from reference TRBV28 and TRBJ1-5, reads DVKVTQSSRYLVKRTGEKVFLECVQDMDHENMFWYRQDPGLGLRLIYFSYDVKMKEKGDIPEGYSVSREKKERFSLILESASTNQTSMYLCASSRDQGANQPQHFGDGTRLSIL.

The chain carries TRBV6-5 and TRBJ1-4, with 10 bases identical to TRBD1. Trimming removed 6 bases from V and 8 bases from J; junction bases left unmatched: 3. The CDR3 has 13 residues. The germline V gene has CDR1 MNHEY and CDR2 SVGAGI. The CDR3: CASRGQGQEKLFF. In DNA, the CDR3 is TGTGCCAGCAGGGGACAGGGGCAGGAAAAACTGTTTTTT.

The chain employs TRBV7-9 and TRBJ2-2; D is unresolved. V shed 5 bases and J shed 7 bases, with 11 bases lying between them. Germline-derived CDR1 and CDR2 are SEHNR and FQNEAQ (reference sequence). The CDR3 loop spans 13 amino acids. The chain's CDR3 is CASSPQLLGELFF. The DNA for the CDR3 is TGTGCCAGCAGCCCCCAACTCCTCGGGGAGCTGTTTTTT.

This rearrangement joins TRBV7-9 to TRBJ2-1, with 13 bases that match TRBD2. V shed 5 bases and J 9 bases; nucleotides not matched to a gene: 10. This CDR3 is 16 amino acids long. Germline V gene data show CDR1 as SEHNR and CDR2 as FQNEAQ (reference sequence). For the CDR3, the DNA is TGTGCCAGCAGCGTAGGACTAGCGGGGGTGGCGGGTGAGCAGTTCTTC. Protein: CASSVGLAGVAGEQFF.

The J gene is TRBJ2-7, the V gene TRBV6-5, with TRBD1 matching over 7 bases. The V gene end was trimmed by 0 bases and the J gene end by 4 bases; junction bases not matched to a gene: 9. The length of the CDR3 is 16 residues. The germline V gene encodes CDR1 MNHEY and CDR2 SVGAGI. In nucleotides, the CDR3 is TGTGCCAGCAGTTACTCTACGGGACAGAGAAGGTACGAGCAGTACTTC. Encoded protein: CASSYSTGQRRYEQYF.

This chain connects TRBV12-3 or TRBV12-4 to TRBJ1-1; D is unresolved. V dropped 3 bases and J dropped 7 bases, with 6 bases sitting between them. The CDR3 has 11 amino acids. CDR3 protein: CASSFKLEAFF. The CDR3 DNA is TGTGCCAGCAGTTTTAAGCTTGAAGCTTTCTTT.

The chain joins TRBV5-6 to TRBJ2-3, with TRBD2 matching 7 bases. Losses at the gene ends were 4 bases for V and 1 base for J; bases not matched to a gene: 6. The germline CDR1 and CDR2 sequences are SGHDT and YYEEEE. The CDR3 is made up of 15 amino acids. The CDR3 DNA is TGTGCCAGCAGCCGACTAGCTCTTGGCACAGATACGCAGTATTTT. Its translation is CASSRLALGTDTQYF.

The count of this clone is one. This chain links TRBV27 with TRBJ1-5; TRBD1 agrees at 7 bases. The length of the CDR3 is 15 residues. The germline CDR1 and CDR2 sequences are MNHEY and SMNVEV (reference sequence). V lost 5 bases to trimming and J lost 4 bases; unmatched junction nucleotides: 8. CDR3 sequence (DNA): TGTGCCAGCAGTCGGGACAGCGAATGGAATCAGCCCCAGCATTTT. This sequence encodes CASSRDSEWNQPQHF.

The V call is TRBV19, the J call TRBJ2-3; 9 bases are shared with TRBD2. Germline V lookup: CDR1 LNHDA, CDR2 SQIVND (reference sequence). The CDR3 extends over 16 amino acids. V shed 5 bases and J 1 base; nucleotides not matched to a gene: 7. The CDR3 DNA follows: TGTGCCAGTAGTGGGGGCTTAGCGGGGGGCACAGATACGCAGTATTTT. This sequence encodes CASSGGLAGGTDTQYF.

The V and J genes are TRBV28 and TRBJ1-5; 8 nucleotides align to TRBD1. V shed 5 bases, J shed 4 bases, and the junction held 4 bases outside the gene matches. The CDR3 is 14 residues long. CDR1 is MDHEN, CDR2 SYDVKM, per germline. This CDR3 is CASSRQGSNQPQHF. The CDR3, as DNA: TGTGCCAGCAGTAGACAGGGGTCGAATCAGCCCCAGCATTTT.

CDR3 region: CASNGQSLMNTEAFF. The CDR3 region has the DNA TGTGCCAGCAACGGACAGTCCCTTATGAACACTGAAGCTTTCTTT. The rearrangement links TRBV7-9 to TRBJ1-1, with D possibly being TRBD1 (6 bases). The CDR3 totals 15 residues. Trimming removed 7 bases at V and 0 bases at J, with 15 bases between. Germline V gene data show CDR1 as SEHNR and CDR2 as FQNEAQ (reference sequence).

This clone appeared once. This chain uses TRBV7-9 with TRBJ1-5, with D possibly TRBD1 on 5 matching bases. The CDR3 extends over 14 amino acids. In germline, CDR1 is SEHNR, CDR2 FQNEAQ (reference sequence). Trimming removed 4 bases from V and 5 bases from J, with 12 bases in between. The CDR3 protein is CASSSQGLHQPQHF. The CDR3 DNA sequence: TGTGCCAGCAGCTCCCAGGGTCTGCATCAGCCCCAGCATTTT.